A selection of T cell receptor beta chains follows, all from one sample in a study of shared clonotypes between healthy human individuals. The assay was immunoSEQ multiplex PCR, and TCRdb's table has in-frame clones only and misses some. The sample records roughly 1.5 million clones, about 98% being singletons. Sequenced input: naive CD4+ T cells sorted from blood. The receptors were gathered from a young man in good health. Each CDR3 is given with its conserved first and last residue. A D gene is named only where the DNA matches it firmly.

NA TRBV4-2 CASSQESPQIPQGYTSPPYNEQFF
TRBD2 TRBV27 CASSLGTSGSLSYNEQFF
TRBD2 TRBV10-3 CASEGSSGRNEQFF
NA TRBV27 CASSPMPGILGNTIYF
TRBD1 TRBV15 CATSRYSGTGSLSNQPQHF
NA TRBV28 CASSSGASNQPQHF
NA TRBV19 CASLGGRQETQYF
NA TRBV12-2 CASPTGTNNYGYTF
NA TRBV5-1 CASSFGTVNEQFF
TRBD1 TRBV5-1 CASSSTGVEQFF
NA TRBV5-1 CASSLDRWNEKLFF
NA TRBV4-1 CASSQGVATVRSQYF
NA TRBV25-1 CASSEAGGLNTEAFF
TRBD2 TRBV29-1 CSVTHLTSGSTDTQYF
NA TRBV19 CASGTMWPQHF
NA TRBV19 CASTRGPEKYF
TRBD1 TRBV6-5 CASSGQGAHEQYF
NA TRBV11-2 CASSLAAHTGELFF
NA TRBV29-1 CSVEGARGTDTQYF
NA TRBV19 CASSTLGGRLTTIYF
TRBD1 TRBV15 CATSSRDRFTGELFF
TRBD1 TRBV7-9 CASSLGQLGEKLFF
NA TRBV21-1 CASSSRDPLRAFF
TRBD2 TRBV5-1 CASSLANSGRTDTQYF
NA TRBV9 CASSVRDSPANYGYTF
NA TRBV4-3 CASSQDGGGKLGNTIYF
TRBD1 TRBV7-2 CASSQGQRETQYF
NA TRBV5-1 CASSSGSTDIGNTIYF
NA TRBV27 CASSTANVSPYEQYF
NA TRBV27 CASSYGPVFNEQYF
NA TRBV21-1 CASSKANRETYEQYF
NA TRBV4-2 CASSQQEGGGLEKLFF
NA TRBV7-2 CASTPTGDQPQHF
TRBD1 TRBV9 CASSVEGQGFNEQYF
TRBD1 TRBV11-2 CASSRDRRMANTGELFF
NA TRBV6-1 CASSEHELPPSYEQYF
NA TRBV5-1 CATSLRGSGFPPDTQYF
NA TRBV28 CASSLTGEAFF
NA TRBV14 CASSQITNTEAFF
NA TRBV5-1 CASSLVAGAGNTIYF
NA TRBV5-1 CASSGTPKPTDTQYF
NA TRBV11-2 CASSLRQVGYNEQFF
TRBD1 TRBV4-1 CASSQTSAGGDTQYF